A single sample is the source of the 4 T cell receptor beta chains below, sequenced in a study of cytomegalovirus exposure and HLA in healthy donors. With 60 Vbeta and 13 Jbeta primers, the PCR was carried out. Only in-frame clones appear in the TCRdb table, and some are missing; sequencing was by immunoSEQ multiplex PCR. The table lists 100,000 to 150,000 clones, roughly 80% of them singletons, with more than 3.5% in the top ten. Sequenced input: PBMCs. Every receptor here comes from a woman in her forties in good health and CMV-seropositive.

As regards this clone: Its ends do not fully match the called genes, so a read error is possible. This rearrangement joins TRBV7-9 to TRBJ1-2; 9 positions agree with TRBD1. The CDR3 has 15 amino acids. In germline, CDR1 is SEHNR, CDR2 FQNEAQ (reference sequence). CDR3 protein: CSSSLDGDRDYGYTF. The CDR3, as DNA: TGTTCCAGCAGCTTAGATGGGGACAGGGACTATGGCTACACCTTC. Complete variable domain (other parts from reference TRBV7-9 and TRBJ1-2): DTGVSQNPRHKITKRGQNVTFRCDPISEHNRLYWYRQTLGQGPEFLTYFQNEAQLEKSRLLSDRFSAERPKGSFSTLEIQRTEQGDSAMYLCSSSLDGDRDYGYTFGSGTRLTVV.

The CDR3 is CASRLWTSSNNEQFF. For the CDR3, the DNA is TGTGCCAGTAGACTCTGGACTAGCTCGAACAATGAGCAGTTCTTC. V is TRBV19 and J is TRBJ2-1; 8 positions match TRBD2. CDR1 is LNHDA, CDR2 SQIVND, per germline (reference sequence). The CDR3 has 15 residues. V was pared by 6 bases and J by 5 bases, with 9 bases of the junction left unmatched.

The chain is built from TRBV28 and TRBJ2-5, with TRBD1 as a possible D gene (5 bases). V shed 4 bases and J shed 5 bases, with 14 bases lying between them. The CDR3 runs to 14 residues. Germline assignment: CDR1 MDHEN and CDR2 SYDVKM. The CDR3 sequence is CASSSRSGRETQYF. As DNA, the CDR3 is TGTGCCAGCAGTTCCCGGTCAGGGCGGGAGACCCAGTACTTC.

The chain employs TRBV7-2 and TRBJ2-7; TRBD2 aligns across 9 bases. This CDR3 has 15 amino acids. Germline V lookup: CDR1 SGHTA, CDR2 FQGNSA. V trimming: 5 bases; J trimming: 3 bases; junction bases outside the gene matches: 8. The CDR3 nucleotides read TGTGCCAGCAGCGGGGAGCGGGAGGCGAACTACGAGCAGTACTTC. Encoded protein: CASSGEREANYEQYF. Drawing the rest from reference TRBV7-2 and TRBJ2-7, the complete variable domain is GAGVSQSPSNKVTEKGKDVELRCDPISGHTALYWYRQSLGQGLEFLIYFQGNSAPDKSGLPSDRFSAERTGGSVSTLTIQRTQQEDSAVYLCASSGEREANYEQYFGPGTRLTVT.